This T cell receptor (beta chain) derives from a study of Ad26.COV2.S vaccination and SARS-CoV-2 variants. Clones were read by immunoSEQ multiplex PCR, and TCRdb kept only the in-frame ones, dropping some. This sample has 300,000 to 400,000 clones, with about nine tenths found just once. Treatment here: over 15 received Ad26.COV2.S at low or high dose, single or two shots; 5 received placebo; per-sample allocation not given. Sample collection was performed on day 63 after the first vaccine or placebo injection. An 18-55-year-old adult in Boston served as donor. A remark on this clone: The same CDR3 also results from other DNA sequences found in this sample.

CDR1 is SGHAT, CDR2 FQNNGV, per germline. Deletions cut 1 base from V and 1 base from J, with 7 bases between. The CDR3 is made up of 15 amino acids. The TCR was taken from a person aged 18-60 years who received the Ad26.COV2.S COVID-19 vaccine or a placebo. Sequencing used peripheral blood, obtained in a trial of Ad26.COV2.S vaccine versus placebo. The rearrangement links TRBV11-2 to TRBJ2-2, with D maybe TRBD2 (6 bases). The CDR3 region has the DNA TGTGCCAGCAGCTTAGGGGGAGGGAACACCGGGGAGCTGTTTTTT. Protein: CASSLGGGNTGELFF.